The clone carrying this TCR beta chain showed up just once. Participant reports of clinical history set cohort assignment. The source of the sample is a study of blood T cell repertoires in COVID-19. Authors' data handling: For nucleated cells, counts were estimated from reference gene primer amplification. The table came from immunoSEQ multiplex PCR; TCRdb's copy has only in-frame clones and leaves some out. Clone size and V and J calls were adopted from that table, with D and trimming inferred from the DNA. Of more than 110,000 clones in the sample, under 90% were seen once. Per the germline V gene, CDR1 is DFQATT and CDR2 is SNEGSKA (reference sequence). The CDR3 has 20 amino acids. The junction had 20 bases not matched to a gene; V was cut back by 3 bases and J by 0 bases.

The specimen was PBMCs or T cells enriched from blood (not recorded which). The clonotype comes from a woman aged 18-35 years who had been exposed to COVID-19. J is TRBJ2-3 and V is TRBV20-1, with 8 bases aligning to TRBD2. The CDR3 nucleotides are TGCAGTGCTAGTTCCCCTAGTGGCGGGAGGATGGGGACTAGCACAGATACGCAGTATTTT. As protein: CSASSPSGGRMGTSTDTQYF.